The 26 T cell receptor beta chains below were found in one sample sequenced in a study of vaccination effects on CD4 cells after COVID-19. The repertoire was sequenced with immunoSEQ multiplex PCR; TCRdb's copy has only in-frame clones and lacks some. This repertoire shows 30,000 to 35,000 clones, roughly four fifths found once; its top ten account for approximately 1.4%. Antigens of these TCRs are unknown. Pools of viral peptides were used by the ViraFEST assay to expand antigen-specific CD4+ T cells ahead of sequencing. It was after around eleven days of culture that CD4+ T cells were isolated. All participants had two doses of either the BNT162b2 or mRNA-1273 vaccine. The sample consisted of CD4+ T cells from PBMCs cultured with HCoV-NL63 spike peptides, taken after COVID-19 vaccination. These TCRs come from a human donor who received a COVID-19 vaccine. Some clones in this sample may be carry-over from other donors' samples.

The chain joins TRBV6-5 to TRBJ1-2, with unresolved D. Trimming took off 6 bases at V and 5 bases at J, with 13 bases between the two ends. Germline V lookup: CDR1 MNHEY, CDR2 SVGAGI. This CDR3 spans 13 amino acids. The chain's CDR3 is CASSPTLGYGYTF. As DNA, the CDR3 is TGTGCCAGCAGCCCAACCTTGGGTTATGGCTACACCTTC.

The chain uses TRBV19 and TRBJ2-1; the D gene is possibly TRBD2 (7 bases). From germline, CDR1 is LNHDA and CDR2 SQIVND (reference sequence). The ends were cut back, 2 bases at V and 5 bases at J, with 13 bases in the middle. The CDR3 consists of 15 residues. The CDR3: CASSISGGINNEQFF. The DNA of the CDR3 is TGTGCCAGTAGTATATCGGGGGGCATCAACAATGAGCAGTTCTTC.

The chain links TRBV5-1 to TRBJ2-5, with 11 bases matching TRBD2. The ends lost 4 bases at V and 1 base at J; junction bases unmatched: 9. The V gene's germline CDR1 is SGHRS and CDR2 YFSETQ. The CDR3 length is 17 residues. CDR3 sequence reads: CASSTGLAGGFQETQYF. The CDR3 DNA follows: TGCGCCAGCAGCACCGGACTAGCGGGCGGATTCCAAGAGACCCAGTACTTC. Full variable domain (outside the CDR3, taken from reference TRBV5-1 and TRBJ2-5): KAGVTQTPRYLIKTRGQQVTLSCSPISGHRSVSWYQQTPGQGLQFLFEYFSETQRNKGNFPGRFSGRQFSNSRSEMNVSTLELGDSALYLCASSTGLAGGFQETQYFGPGTRLLVL.

The chain recombines TRBV5-4 with TRBJ2-5; D is perhaps TRBD1 or TRBD2 (5 bases each). Germline CDR1 SGHNT, CDR2 YYREEE (reference sequence). The CDR3 covers 15 residues. The ends were cut back, 3 bases at V and 5 bases at J, with 17 bases in the middle. The DNA of the CDR3 is TGTGCCAGCAGCTCAATCAGGGATGAGGGGGAGACCCAGTACTTC. Translation gives CASSSIRDEGETQYF.

The chain uses TRBV6-5 and TRBJ1-1, with D possibly being TRBD1 (5 bases). V lost 8 bases and J 1 base, leaving 14 bases between the germline ends. The CDR3 length is 14 residues. Germline V lookup: CDR1 MNHEY, CDR2 SVGAGI. CDR3 loop: CASFQGGANTEAFF. As DNA, the CDR3 is TGTGCCAGCTTTCAGGGAGGAGCGAACACTGAAGCTTTCTTT.

This clone came up a few times. The gene calls are TRBV3-1 (or the pseudogene TRBV3-2) and TRBJ2-1; D perhaps matches TRBD2 (5 bases). CDR3 size: 14 residues. Trimming removed 0 bases at V and 6 bases at J, with 9 bases between. CDR1 is LGHDT and CDR2 is YNNKEL in the germline V gene (reference sequence). The CDR3 loop reads CASSQDVRGNEQFF. The CDR3 DNA is TGTGCCAGCAGCCAAGATGTCCGGGGCAATGAGCAGTTCTTC.

In this sample, this clone turned up once. This chain joins TRBV14 and TRBJ2-2; D not certain. V dropped 4 bases and J dropped 5 bases, with 14 bases sitting between them. This CDR3 comprises 15 residues. From germline, CDR1 is SGHDN and CDR2 FVKESK. The CDR3 loop reads CASSRVTHSTGELFF. The CDR3 nucleotides are TGTGCCAGCAGCCGGGTAACTCATTCAACCGGGGAGCTGTTTTTT.

The rearrangement uses TRBV2 and TRBJ2-5; tentative D call: TRBD2 (6 bases). This CDR3 is 13 amino acids long. V lost 7 bases and J lost 4, with 13 bases in between. Germline values: CDR1 SNHLY, CDR2 FYNNEI. Written as DNA, the CDR3 is TGTGCCAGCACCTCTTGGAGGGGAGAGACCCAGTACTTC. Translated: CASTSWRGETQYF.

The chain couples TRBV5-6 to TRBJ2-1; TRBD1 aligns across 8 bases. The CDR3 extends over 16 amino acids. Losses at the gene ends were 1 base for V and 4 bases for J; bases not matched to a gene: 7. CDR1 is SGHDT and CDR2 is YYEEEE in the germline V gene. The CDR3 protein is CASSLKDQGAYNEQFF. DNA of the CDR3: TGTGCCAGCAGCTTGAAGGACCAGGGGGCATACAATGAGCAGTTCTTC.

This rearrangement joins TRBV5-5 to TRBJ1-5; D ambiguous. V lost 1 base and J lost 6, with 8 bases in between. Germline V gene lookup returns CDR1 SGHKS and CDR2 YYEKEE (reference sequence). The CDR3 runs to 13 residues. As DNA, the CDR3 is TGTGCCAGCAGCTTGTATACAGCTCAGCCCCAGCATTTT. The encoded protein is CASSLYTAQPQHF.

The V and J genes are TRBV27 and TRBJ2-7, with D unresolved. CDR1 and CDR2 (germline): MNHEY, SMNVEV (reference sequence). The CDR3 has 14 residues. The V and J ends lost 6 bases and 0 bases respectively, with 12 bases between them. The CDR3 DNA reads as TGTGCCAGCAGCCCCCGTGGAAGCTCCTACGAGCAGTACGTC. Encoded protein: CASSPRGSSYEQYV.

The CDR3 DNA follows: TGTGCCAGCAGCTCCAGCAACAGGGCCTACGAGCAGTACGTC. Encoded protein: CASSSSNRAYEQYV. The rearrangement links TRBV5-4 to TRBJ2-7, with a tentative D call TRBD1 (6 bases). V dropped 3 bases and J dropped 2 bases, with 12 bases sitting between them. The CDR3 spans 14 residues. CDR1 and CDR2 (germline): SGHNT, YYREEE (reference sequence).

The chain couples TRBV7-8 to TRBJ1-4; TRBD1 matches at 7 bases. V shed 6 bases, J shed 0 bases, and the junction held 10 bases outside the gene matches. Germline V gives CDR1 SGHVS, CDR2 FQNEAQ. This CDR3 has 17 residues. CDR3 region: CASRWDRSIATNEKLFF. The CDR3 DNA follows: TGTGCCAGCAGATGGGACAGAAGCATTGCAACTAATGAAAAACTGTTTTTT.

The genes are TRBV10-3 and TRBJ2-3; 9 positions match TRBD1. Germline CDR1 is ENHRY and CDR2 is SYGVKD. Germline trimming cut 7 bases from V and 3 bases from J; bases unmatched to any gene: 5. This CDR3 contains 14 residues. Here the CDR3 DNA reads TGTGCCATCAACGGACAGGGGAGAACAGATACGCAGTATTTT. Its translation: CAINGQGRTDTQYF.

The rearrangement uses TRBV18 and TRBJ2-7; perhaps TRBD1 as D (6 bases). Germline assignment: CDR1 KGHSH and CDR2 LQKENI. With 3 bases removed from V and 4 bases from J, the gap between germline ends came to 19 bases. CDR3 length equals 16 residues. CDR3: CASSPSGGSRSYEQYV. DNA of the CDR3: TGTGCCAGCTCACCCTCTGGGGGCTCCCGGTCATACGAGCAGTACGTC.

As to this clone: Because the CDR3 is missing its conserved closing phenylalanine or tryptophan, this is likely a read error. Because the CDR3's place on the DNA is in doubt, the DNA is left out and the CDR3 is given as listed by TCRdb. This chain uses TRBV24-1 with TRBJ2-3; the D call in the table, TRBD2, was not verified against the DNA. Germline lookup yields CDR1 KGHDR and CDR2 SFDVKD. The CDR3 is 8 amino acids long, termini counted. This CDR3 reads CATSDFKL.

The V call is TRBV6-1, the J call TRBJ1-1; TRBD1 aligns across 7 bases. Germline CDR1 and CDR2: MNHNS and SASEGT. With V trimmed by 4 bases and J by 5 bases, 7 bases remained unmatched. CDR3 length equals 14 residues. In DNA form, the CDR3 reads TGTGCCAGCAGTGTAGCAGGGGGACGAACTGAAGCTTTCTTT. Translating it yields CASSVAGGRTEAFF.

This clone was observed once. The rearrangement joins TRBV5-1 to TRBJ1-2; D gene uncertain. This CDR3 contains 15 residues. V lost 0 bases, J lost 5 bases, and 14 bases lay in between. CDR1 SGHRS and CDR2 YFSETQ come from the germline V gene. CDR3 loop: CASSLGTAVRYGYTF. The CDR3 nucleotides are TGCGCCAGCAGCTTGGGCACCGCCGTAAGGTATGGCTACACCTTC.

The V and J genes are TRBV19 and TRBJ1-5; 10 positions agree with TRBD1. The V gene end was trimmed by 8 bases and the J gene end by 6 bases; junction bases not matched to a gene: 7. The CDR3 is 14 amino acids. Per germline, CDR1 LNHDA and CDR2 SQIVND (reference sequence). The CDR3 DNA reads TGTGCCAGTCAGGGGACAGGGGTTGTTCAGCCCCAGCATTTT. Residues: CASQGTGVVQPQHF.

This clone was found once. This rearrangement joins TRBV7-2 to TRBJ2-1; D may match TRBD1 or TRBD2 (6 bases each). V was trimmed by 6 bases and J by 8 bases, leaving 23 bases between them. The CDR3 has 16 amino acids. Germline CDR1 is SGHTA and CDR2 is FQGNSA. The CDR3 DNA reads TGTGCCAGCAGACTCATGGAGTGGGGGGCGCATGATGAGCAGTTCTTC. Amino acid sequence: CASRLMEWGAHDEQFF.

The V gene is TRBV19, the J gene TRBJ2-5; D possibly corresponds to TRBD1 (5 bases). V was clipped by 4 bases and J by 1 base, with 16 bases between them. The germline CDR1 and CDR2 sequences are LNHDA and SQIVND (reference sequence). This CDR3 comprises 16 residues. The CDR3 is CASSNRKTFIQETQYF. In DNA form, the CDR3 reads TGTGCCAGTAGTAACAGGAAAACTTTTATCCAAGAGACCCAGTACTTC.

V is TRBV2 and J is TRBJ2-2, with TRBD2 matching over 10 bases. The CDR3 runs 19 residues. Trimming took 4 bases from V and 0 from J; bases not matched to a gene: 11. Germline lookup yields CDR1 SNHLY and CDR2 FYNNEI. CDR3 protein: CASSAWNSGGPANTGELFF. In DNA, the CDR3 is TGTGCCAGCAGTGCCTGGAATAGCGGGGGGCCCGCGAACACCGGGGAGCTGTTTTTT.

The chain couples TRBV7-3 to TRBJ2-1, with TRBD2 identical over 7 bases. The CDR3 is 13 amino acids. Germline V CDR1 and CDR2: SGHTA, FQGTGA. The trim removed 0 bases at V and 8 bases at J, leaving 1 base unmatched. The CDR3 sequence: CASSLTGGHEQFF. The CDR3 coding sequence is TGTGCCAGCAGCTTAACGGGAGGGCATGAGCAGTTCTTC.

This clone came up a few times. This rearrangement joins TRBV27 to TRBJ2-4, with D perhaps matching TRBD1 or TRBD2 (5 bases each). V was trimmed by 5 bases and J by 7 bases, leaving 15 bases between them. The CDR3 consists of 14 residues. From germline, CDR1 is MNHEY and CDR2 SMNVEV (reference sequence). The CDR3 loop is CASSPQGRGNIQYF. In DNA form, the CDR3 reads TGTGCCAGCAGTCCTCAGGGTCGCGGGAACATTCAGTACTTC.

The V call is TRBV5-1, the J call TRBJ2-5; 8 bases are shared with TRBD2. This CDR3 contains 15 residues. Germline V CDR1 and CDR2: SGHRS, YFSETQ. Trimming at V came to 0 bases and at J to 4 bases, leaving 5 bases not matched to a gene. The CDR3 is CASSLAGLGGETQYF. The CDR3 DNA reads TGCGCCAGCAGCTTGGCGGGACTAGGGGGAGAGACCCAGTACTTC. Together with reference TRBV5-1 and TRBJ2-5, the CDR3 gives the full variable domain: KAGVTQTPRYLIKTRGQQVTLSCSPISGHRSVSWYQQTPGQGLQFLFEYFSETQRNKGNFPGRFSGRQFSNSRSEMNVSTLELGDSALYLCASSLAGLGGETQYFGPGTRLLVL.

The gene calls are TRBV18 and TRBJ1-2; weak D call: TRBD1 (6 bases). The CDR3 has 12 residues. Germline CDR1 reads KGHSH; CDR2 reads LQKENI. The V end was cut by 8 bases, the J end by 8 bases, with 15 bases between. This chain's CDR3 is CASEGGGQGYTF. The CDR3 bases are TGTGCCAGCGAAGGAGGGGGACAAGGCTACACCTTC. Complete variable domain (other parts from reference TRBV18 and TRBJ1-2): NAGVMQNPRHLVRRRGQEARLRCSPMKGHSHVYWYRQLPEEGLKFMVYLQKENIIDESGMPKERFSAEFPKEGPSILRIQQVVRGDSAAYFCASEGGGQGYTFGSGTRLTVV.